This T cell receptor (beta chain) derives from a study of technical replicates of blood from a few donors. The germline V and J ends were trimmed by 0 bases and 6 bases, with 9 bases remaining between them. The germline V gene has CDR1 GTSNPN and CDR2 SVGIG (reference sequence). The length of the CDR3 is 13 residues. TCRdb's table, derived via immunoSEQ multiplex PCR, lists solely in-frame clones and lacks some. The sample has about 44,000 clones; approximately 96% are singletons. The rearrangement links TRBV30 to TRBJ1-5; D unclear. This TCR was recovered from a human donor in good health. The sequenced sample was T cells isolated from PBMCs. CDR3 amino acids: CAWSVQTSQPQHF. CDR3 in DNA: TGTGCCTGGAGTGTACAGACGAGTCAGCCCCAGCATTTT.